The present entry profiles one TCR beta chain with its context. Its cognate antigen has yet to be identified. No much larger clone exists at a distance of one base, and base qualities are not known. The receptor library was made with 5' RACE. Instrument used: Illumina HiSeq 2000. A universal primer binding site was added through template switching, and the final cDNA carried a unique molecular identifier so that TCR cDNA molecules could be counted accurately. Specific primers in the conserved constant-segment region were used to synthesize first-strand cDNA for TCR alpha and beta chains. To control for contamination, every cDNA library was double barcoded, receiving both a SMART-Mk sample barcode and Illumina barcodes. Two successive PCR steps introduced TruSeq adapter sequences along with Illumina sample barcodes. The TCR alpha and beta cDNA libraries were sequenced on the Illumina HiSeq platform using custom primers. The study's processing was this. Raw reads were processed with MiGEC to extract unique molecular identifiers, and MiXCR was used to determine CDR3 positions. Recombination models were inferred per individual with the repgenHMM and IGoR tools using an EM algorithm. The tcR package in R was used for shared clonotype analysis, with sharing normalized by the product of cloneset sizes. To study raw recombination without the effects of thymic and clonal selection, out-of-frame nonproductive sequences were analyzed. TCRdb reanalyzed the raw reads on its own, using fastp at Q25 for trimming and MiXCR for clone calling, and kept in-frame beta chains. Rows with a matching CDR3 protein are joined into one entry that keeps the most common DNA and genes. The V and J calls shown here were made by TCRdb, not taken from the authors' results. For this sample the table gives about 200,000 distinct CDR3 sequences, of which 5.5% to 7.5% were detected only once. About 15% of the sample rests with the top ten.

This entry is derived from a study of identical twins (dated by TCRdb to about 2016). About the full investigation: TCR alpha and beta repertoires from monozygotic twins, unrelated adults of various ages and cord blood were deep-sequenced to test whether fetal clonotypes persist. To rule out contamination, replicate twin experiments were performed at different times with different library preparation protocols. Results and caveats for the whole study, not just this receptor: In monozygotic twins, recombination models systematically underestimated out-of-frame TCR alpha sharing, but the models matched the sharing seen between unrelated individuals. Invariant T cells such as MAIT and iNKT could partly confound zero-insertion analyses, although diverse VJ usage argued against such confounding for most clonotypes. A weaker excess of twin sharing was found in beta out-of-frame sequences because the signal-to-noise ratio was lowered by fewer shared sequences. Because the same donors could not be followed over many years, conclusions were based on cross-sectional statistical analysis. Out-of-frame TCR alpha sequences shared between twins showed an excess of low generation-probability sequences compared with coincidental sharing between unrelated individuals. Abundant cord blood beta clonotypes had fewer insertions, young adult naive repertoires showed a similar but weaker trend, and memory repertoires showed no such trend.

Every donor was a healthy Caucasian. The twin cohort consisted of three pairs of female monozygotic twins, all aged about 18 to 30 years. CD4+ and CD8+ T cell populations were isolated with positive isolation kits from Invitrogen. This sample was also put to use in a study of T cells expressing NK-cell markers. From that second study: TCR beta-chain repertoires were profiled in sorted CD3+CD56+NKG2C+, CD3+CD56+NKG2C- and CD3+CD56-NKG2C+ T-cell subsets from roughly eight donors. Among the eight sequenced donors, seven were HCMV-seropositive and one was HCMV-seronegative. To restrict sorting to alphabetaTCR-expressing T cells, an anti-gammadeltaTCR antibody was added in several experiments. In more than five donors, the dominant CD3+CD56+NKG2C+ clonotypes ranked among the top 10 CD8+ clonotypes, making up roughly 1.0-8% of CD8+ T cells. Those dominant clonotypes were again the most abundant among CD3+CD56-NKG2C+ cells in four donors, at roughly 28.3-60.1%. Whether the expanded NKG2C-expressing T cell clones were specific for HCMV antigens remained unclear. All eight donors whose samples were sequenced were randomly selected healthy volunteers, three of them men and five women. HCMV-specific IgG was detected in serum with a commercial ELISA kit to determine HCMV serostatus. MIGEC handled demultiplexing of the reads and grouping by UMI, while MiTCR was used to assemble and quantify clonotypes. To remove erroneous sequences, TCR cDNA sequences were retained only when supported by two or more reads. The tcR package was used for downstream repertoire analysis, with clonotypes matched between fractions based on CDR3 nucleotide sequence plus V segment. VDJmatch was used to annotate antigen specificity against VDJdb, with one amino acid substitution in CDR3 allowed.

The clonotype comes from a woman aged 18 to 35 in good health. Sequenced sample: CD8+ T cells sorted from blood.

The CDR3 protein is CSVLDLTEAFF. The nucleotides are TGCAGCGTTTTGGACCTCACTGAAGCTTTCTTT. The V and J genes are TRBV29-1 and TRBJ1-1; no D segment can be confidently identified. The CDR3 measures 11 amino acids from cysteine to phenylalanine. CDR3 DNA only is kept here, 33 bases in frame from base 1. CDR1 and CDR2 (SQVTM, ANQGSEA) derive from the germline V gene. V is clipped by 5 bases and J by 4 bases, and the sequence between their germline boundaries is 8 bases long.